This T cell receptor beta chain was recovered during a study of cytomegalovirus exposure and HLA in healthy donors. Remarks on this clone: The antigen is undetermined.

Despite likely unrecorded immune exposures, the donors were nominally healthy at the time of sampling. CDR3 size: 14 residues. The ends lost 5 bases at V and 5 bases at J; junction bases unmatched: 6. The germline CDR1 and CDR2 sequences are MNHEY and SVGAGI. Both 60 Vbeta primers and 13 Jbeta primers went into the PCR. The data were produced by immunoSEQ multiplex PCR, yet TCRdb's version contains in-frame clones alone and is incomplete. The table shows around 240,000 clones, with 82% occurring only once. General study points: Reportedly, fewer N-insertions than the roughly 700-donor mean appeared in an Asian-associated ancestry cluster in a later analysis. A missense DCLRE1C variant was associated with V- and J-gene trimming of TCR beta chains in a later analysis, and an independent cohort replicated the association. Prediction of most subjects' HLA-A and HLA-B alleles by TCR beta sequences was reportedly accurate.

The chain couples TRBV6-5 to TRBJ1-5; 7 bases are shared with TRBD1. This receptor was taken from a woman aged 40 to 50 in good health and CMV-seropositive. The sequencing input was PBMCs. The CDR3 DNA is TGTGCCAGCAGTCGTAACAGGGGAGATCAGCCCCAGCATTTT. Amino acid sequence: CASSRNRGDQPQHF.